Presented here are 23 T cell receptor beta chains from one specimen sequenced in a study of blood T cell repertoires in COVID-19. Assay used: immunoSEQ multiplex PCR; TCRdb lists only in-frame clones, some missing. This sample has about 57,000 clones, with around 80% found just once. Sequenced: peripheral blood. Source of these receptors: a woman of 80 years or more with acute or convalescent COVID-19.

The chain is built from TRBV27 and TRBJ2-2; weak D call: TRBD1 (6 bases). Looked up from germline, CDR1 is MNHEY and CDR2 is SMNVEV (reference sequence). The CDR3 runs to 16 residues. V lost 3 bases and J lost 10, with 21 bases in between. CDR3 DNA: TGTGCCAGCAGTTTCTTCAGGGACAAAGACCGGTCGGAGCTGTTTTTT. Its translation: CASSFFRDKDRSELFF.

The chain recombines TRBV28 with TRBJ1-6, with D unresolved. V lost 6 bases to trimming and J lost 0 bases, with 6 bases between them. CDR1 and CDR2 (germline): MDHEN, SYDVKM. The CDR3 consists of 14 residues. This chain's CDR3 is CASRSASYNSPLHF. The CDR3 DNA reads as TGTGCCAGCAGAAGCGCCTCCTATAATTCACCCCTCCACTTT.

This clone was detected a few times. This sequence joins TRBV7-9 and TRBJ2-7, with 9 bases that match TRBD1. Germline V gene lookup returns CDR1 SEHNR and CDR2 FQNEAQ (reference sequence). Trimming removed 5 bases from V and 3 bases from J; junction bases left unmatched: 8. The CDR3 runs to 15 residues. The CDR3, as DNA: TGTGCCAGCAGCCTAGTGGGACAGGGCAGCTACGAGCAGTACTTC. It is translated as CASSLVGQGSYEQYF.

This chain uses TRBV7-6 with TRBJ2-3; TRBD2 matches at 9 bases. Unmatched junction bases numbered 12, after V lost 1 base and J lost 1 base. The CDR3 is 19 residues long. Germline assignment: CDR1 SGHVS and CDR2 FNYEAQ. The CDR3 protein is CASSLEASGTYSGTDTQYF. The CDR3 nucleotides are TGTGCCAGCAGCTTAGAAGCTAGCGGGACCTACAGCGGCACAGATACGCAGTATTTT.

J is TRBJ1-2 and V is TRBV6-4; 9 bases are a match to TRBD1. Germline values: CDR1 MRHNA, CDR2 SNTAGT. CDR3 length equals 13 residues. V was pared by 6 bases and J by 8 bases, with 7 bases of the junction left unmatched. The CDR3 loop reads CASSQTGGGGYTF. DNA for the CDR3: TGTGCCAGCAGCCAGACAGGGGGAGGCGGCTACACCTTC.

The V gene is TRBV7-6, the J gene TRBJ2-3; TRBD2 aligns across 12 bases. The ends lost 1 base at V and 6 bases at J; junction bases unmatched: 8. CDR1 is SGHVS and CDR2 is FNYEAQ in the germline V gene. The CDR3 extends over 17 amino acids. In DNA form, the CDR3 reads TGTGCCAGCAGCTTAGACGCTAGCGGGGGGGCGTCTGATACGCAGTATTTT. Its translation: CASSLDASGGASDTQYF.

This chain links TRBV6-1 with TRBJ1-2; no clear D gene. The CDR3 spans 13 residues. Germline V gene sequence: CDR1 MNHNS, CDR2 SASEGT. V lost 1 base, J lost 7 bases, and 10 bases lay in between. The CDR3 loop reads CASSEGPGFGYTF. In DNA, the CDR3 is TGTGCCAGCAGTGAAGGTCCAGGCTTTGGCTACACCTTC.

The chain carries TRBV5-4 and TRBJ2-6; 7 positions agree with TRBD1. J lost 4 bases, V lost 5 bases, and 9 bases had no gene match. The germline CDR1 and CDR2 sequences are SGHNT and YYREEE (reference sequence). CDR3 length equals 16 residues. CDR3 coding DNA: TGTGCCAGCAGTCGCGACAGGGCCTTGGGGGCCAACGTCCTGACTTTC. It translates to CASSRDRALGANVLTF.

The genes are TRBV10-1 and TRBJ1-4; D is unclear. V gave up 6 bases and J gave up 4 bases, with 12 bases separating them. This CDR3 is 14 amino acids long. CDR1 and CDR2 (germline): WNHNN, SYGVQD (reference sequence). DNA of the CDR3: TGCGCCAGCAGAGGGAGCGGTAATAATGAAAAACTGTTTTTT. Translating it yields CASRGSGNNEKLFF.

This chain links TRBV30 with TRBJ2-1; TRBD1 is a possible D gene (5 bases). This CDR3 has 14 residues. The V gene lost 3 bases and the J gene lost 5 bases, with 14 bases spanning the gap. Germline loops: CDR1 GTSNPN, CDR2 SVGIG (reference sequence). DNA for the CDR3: TGTGCCTGGAGCGACAGTCGCTTAAACAATGAGCAGTTCTTC. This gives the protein CAWSDSRLNNEQFF. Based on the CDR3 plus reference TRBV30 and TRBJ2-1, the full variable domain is SQTIHQWPATLVQPVGSPLSLECTVEGTSNPNLYWYRQAAGRGLQLLFYSVGIGQISSEVPQNLSASRPQDRQFILSSKKLLLSDSGFYLCAWSDSRLNNEQFFGPGTRLTVL.

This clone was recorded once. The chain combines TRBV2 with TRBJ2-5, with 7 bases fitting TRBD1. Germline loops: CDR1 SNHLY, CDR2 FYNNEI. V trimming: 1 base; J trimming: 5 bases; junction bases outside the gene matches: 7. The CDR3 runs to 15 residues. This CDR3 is CASSEGQGARETQYF. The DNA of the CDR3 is TGTGCCAGCAGTGAAGGACAGGGAGCAAGGGAGACCCAGTACTTC. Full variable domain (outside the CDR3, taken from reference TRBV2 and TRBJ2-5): EPEVTQTPSHQVTQMGQEVILRCVPISNHLYFYWYRQILGQKVEFLVSFYNNEISEKSEIFDDQFSVERPDGSNFTLKIRSTKLEDSAMYFCASSEGQGARETQYFGPGTRLLVL.

CDR3 sequence (DNA): TGTGCCAGCCGGGAGGGTTTTAATGAAAAACTGTTTTTT. It translates to CASREGFNEKLFF. The J gene is TRBJ1-4, the V gene TRBV12-3 or TRBV12-4, with D unresolved. The CDR3 spans 13 residues. Between the trimmed V and J ends, which lost 8 bases and 4 bases, there was a span of 11 bases.

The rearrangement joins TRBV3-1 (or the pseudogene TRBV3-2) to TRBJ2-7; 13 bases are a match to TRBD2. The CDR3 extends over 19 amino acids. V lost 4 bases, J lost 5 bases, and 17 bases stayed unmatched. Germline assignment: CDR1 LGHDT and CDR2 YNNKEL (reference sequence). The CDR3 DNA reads TGTGCCAGCAGCCTAGATGGGACTAGCGGGGTCGGTAGGAACGACGAGCAGTACTTC. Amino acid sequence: CASSLDGTSGVGRNDEQYF.

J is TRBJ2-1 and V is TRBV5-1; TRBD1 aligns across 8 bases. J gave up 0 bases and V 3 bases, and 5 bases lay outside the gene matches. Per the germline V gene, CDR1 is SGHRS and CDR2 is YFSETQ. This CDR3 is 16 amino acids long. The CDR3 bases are TGCGCCAGCAGCTCGGGACAGGCCAGCTCCTACAATGAGCAGTTCTTC. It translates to CASSSGQASSYNEQFF.

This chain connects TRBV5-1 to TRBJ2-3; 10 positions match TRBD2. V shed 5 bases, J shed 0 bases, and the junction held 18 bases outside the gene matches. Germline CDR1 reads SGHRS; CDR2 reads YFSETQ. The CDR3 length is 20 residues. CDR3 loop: CASSAFSTASGGSSTDTQYF. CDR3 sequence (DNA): TGCGCCAGCAGTGCGTTCTCCACCGCTAGCGGGGGTAGTAGCACAGATACGCAGTATTTT. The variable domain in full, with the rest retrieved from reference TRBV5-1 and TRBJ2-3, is KAGVTQTPRYLIKTRGQQVTLSCSPISGHRSVSWYQQTPGQGLQFLFEYFSETQRNKGNFPGRFSGRQFSNSRSEMNVSTLELGDSALYLCASSAFSTASGGSSTDTQYFGPGTRLTVL.

CDR3 DNA: TGTGCCAGCGACCCCGACCAGGGCAGAGAGCAGTACTTC. This gives the protein CASDPDQGREQYF. The chain has TRBV2 and TRBJ2-7; perhaps TRBD1 as D (5 bases). This CDR3 region has 13 residues. The V end lost 8 bases, the J end lost 7 bases, and 18 bases lay between the germline ends. The germline V gene encodes CDR1 SNHLY and CDR2 FYNNEI.

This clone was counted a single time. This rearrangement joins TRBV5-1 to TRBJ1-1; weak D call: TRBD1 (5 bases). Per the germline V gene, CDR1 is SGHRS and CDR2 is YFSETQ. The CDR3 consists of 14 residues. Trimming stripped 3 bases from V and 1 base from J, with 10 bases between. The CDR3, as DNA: TGCGCCAGCAGCTGGACACTACAGAACACTGAAGCTTTCTTT. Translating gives CASSWTLQNTEAFF.

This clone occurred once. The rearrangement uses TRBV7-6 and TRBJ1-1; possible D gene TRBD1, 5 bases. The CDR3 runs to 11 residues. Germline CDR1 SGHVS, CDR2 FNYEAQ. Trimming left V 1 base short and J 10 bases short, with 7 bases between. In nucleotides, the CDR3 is TGTGCCAGCAGCTTAGTGGGGGGAGCTTTCTTT. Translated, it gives CASSLVGGAFF.

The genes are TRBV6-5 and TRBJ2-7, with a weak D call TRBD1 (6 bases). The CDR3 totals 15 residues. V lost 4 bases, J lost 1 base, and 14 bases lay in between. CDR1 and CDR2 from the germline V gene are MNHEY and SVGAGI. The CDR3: CASSSPGHRSYEQYF. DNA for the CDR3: TGTGCCAGCAGTTCACCGGGACACCGGTCCTACGAGCAGTACTTC.

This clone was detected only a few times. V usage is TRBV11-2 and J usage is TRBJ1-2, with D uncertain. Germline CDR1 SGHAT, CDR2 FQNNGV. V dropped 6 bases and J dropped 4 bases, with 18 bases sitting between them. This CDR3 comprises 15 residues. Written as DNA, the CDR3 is TGTGCCAGCAGTTTGGACTCCACCCGCACCTATGGCTACACCTTC. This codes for CASSLDSTRTYGYTF.

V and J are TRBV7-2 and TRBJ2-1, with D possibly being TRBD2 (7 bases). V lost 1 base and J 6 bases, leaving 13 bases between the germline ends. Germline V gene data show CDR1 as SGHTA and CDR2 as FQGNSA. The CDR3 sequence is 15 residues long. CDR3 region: CASSLEWGGRNEQFF. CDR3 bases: TGTGCCAGCAGCTTAGAGTGGGGGGGCCGCAATGAGCAGTTCTTC.

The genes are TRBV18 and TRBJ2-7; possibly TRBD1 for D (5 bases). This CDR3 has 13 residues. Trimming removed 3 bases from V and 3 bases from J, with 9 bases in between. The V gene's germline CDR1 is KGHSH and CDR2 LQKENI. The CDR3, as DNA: TGTGCCAGCTCACCCAGGGAACTCTACGAGCAGTACTTC. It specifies CASSPRELYEQYF.

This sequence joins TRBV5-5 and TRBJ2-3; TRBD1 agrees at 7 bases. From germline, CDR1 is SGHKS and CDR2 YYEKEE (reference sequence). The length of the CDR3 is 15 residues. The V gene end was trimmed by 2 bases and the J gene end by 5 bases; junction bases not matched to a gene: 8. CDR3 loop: CASSFRDRQGDTQYF. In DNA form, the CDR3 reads TGTGCCAGCAGCTTTAGGGACCGACAGGGAGATACGCAGTATTTT.